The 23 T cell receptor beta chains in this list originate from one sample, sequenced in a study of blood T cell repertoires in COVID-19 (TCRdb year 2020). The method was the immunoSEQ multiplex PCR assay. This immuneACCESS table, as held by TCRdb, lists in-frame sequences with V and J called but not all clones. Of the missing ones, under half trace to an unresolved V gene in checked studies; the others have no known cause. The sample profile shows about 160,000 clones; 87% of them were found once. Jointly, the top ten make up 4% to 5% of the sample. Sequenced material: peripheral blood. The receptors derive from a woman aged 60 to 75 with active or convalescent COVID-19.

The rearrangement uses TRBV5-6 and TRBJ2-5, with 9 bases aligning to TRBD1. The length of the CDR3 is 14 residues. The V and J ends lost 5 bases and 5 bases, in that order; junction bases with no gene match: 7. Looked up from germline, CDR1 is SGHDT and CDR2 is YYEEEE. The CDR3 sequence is CASSSTGGEETQYF. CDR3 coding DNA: TGTGCCAGCAGTTCTACAGGGGGCGAGGAGACCCAGTACTTC.

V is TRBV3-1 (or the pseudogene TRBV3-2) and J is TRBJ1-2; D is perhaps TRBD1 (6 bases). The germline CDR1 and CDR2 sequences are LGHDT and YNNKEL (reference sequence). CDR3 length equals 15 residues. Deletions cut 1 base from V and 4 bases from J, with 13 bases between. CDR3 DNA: TGTGCCAGCAGCCAAGCTTACGGGGGGCCCTATGGCTACACCTTC. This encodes CASSQAYGGPYGYTF.

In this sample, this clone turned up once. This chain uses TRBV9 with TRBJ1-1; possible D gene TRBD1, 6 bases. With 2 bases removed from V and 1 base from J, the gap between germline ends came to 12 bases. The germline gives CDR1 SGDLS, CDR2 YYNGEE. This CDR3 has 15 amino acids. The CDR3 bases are TGTGCCAGCAGCGTCGGTCACAGGGCGAACACTGAAGCTTTCTTT. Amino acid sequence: CASSVGHRANTEAFF. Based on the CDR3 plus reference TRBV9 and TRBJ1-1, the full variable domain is DSGVTQTPKHLITATGQRVTLRCSPRSGDLSVYWYQQSLDQGLQFLIQYYNGEERAKGNILERFSAQQFPDLHSELNLSSLELGDSALYFCASSVGHRANTEAFFGQGTRLTVV.

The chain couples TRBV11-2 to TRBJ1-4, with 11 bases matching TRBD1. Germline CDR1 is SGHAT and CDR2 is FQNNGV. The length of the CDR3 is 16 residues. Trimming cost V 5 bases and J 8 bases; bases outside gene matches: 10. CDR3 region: CASSAWTGGGGEKLFF. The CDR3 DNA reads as TGTGCCAGCAGCGCCTGGACAGGGGGCGGGGGGGAAAAACTGTTTTTT.

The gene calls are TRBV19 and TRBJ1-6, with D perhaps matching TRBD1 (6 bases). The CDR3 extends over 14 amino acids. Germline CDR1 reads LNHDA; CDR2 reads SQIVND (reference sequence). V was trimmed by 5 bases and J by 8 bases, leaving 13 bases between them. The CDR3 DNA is TGTGCCAGTAGTCGGGGGGCAACTGATTCACCCCTCCACTTT. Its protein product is CASSRGATDSPLHF.

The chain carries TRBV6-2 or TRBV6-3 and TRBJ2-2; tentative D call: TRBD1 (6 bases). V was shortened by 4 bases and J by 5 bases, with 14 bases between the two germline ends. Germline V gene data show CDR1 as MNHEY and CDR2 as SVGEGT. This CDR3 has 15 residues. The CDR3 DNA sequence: TGTGCCAGCAGTTTATTCCAAGGGGGAACCGGGGAGCTGTTTTTT. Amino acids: CASSLFQGGTGELFF.

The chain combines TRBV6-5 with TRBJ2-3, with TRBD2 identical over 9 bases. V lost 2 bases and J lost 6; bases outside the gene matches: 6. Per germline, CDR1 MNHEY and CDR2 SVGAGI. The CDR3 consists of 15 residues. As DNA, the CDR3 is TGTGCCAGCAGTTACGAGCGGGGGGCGTGGGATACGCAGTATTTT. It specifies CASSYERGAWDTQYF.

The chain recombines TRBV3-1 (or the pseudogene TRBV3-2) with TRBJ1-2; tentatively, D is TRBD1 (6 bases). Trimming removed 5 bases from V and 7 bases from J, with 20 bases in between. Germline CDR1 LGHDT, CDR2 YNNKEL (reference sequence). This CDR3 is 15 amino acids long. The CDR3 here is CASSKGHPGPGGYTF. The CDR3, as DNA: TGTGCCAGCAGCAAGGGACACCCCGGCCCTGGTGGCTACACCTTC.

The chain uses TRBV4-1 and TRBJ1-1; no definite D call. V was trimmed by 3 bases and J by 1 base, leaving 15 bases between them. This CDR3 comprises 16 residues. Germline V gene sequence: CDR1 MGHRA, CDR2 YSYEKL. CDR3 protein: CASSQPTRGPNTEAFF. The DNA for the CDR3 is TGCGCCAGCAGCCAGCCTACTAGAGGTCCGAACACTGAAGCTTTCTTT.

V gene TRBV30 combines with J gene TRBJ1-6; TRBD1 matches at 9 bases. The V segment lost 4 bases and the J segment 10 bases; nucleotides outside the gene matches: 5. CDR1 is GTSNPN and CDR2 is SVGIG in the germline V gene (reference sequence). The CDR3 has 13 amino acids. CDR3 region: CAWMGQGGSPLHF. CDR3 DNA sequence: TGTGCCTGGATGGGACAGGGTGGGTCACCCCTCCACTTT.

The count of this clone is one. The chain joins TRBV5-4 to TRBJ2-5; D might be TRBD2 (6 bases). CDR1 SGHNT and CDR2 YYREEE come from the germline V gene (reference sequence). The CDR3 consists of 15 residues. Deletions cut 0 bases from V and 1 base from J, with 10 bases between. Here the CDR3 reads CASSLERGGQETQYF. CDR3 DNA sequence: TGTGCCAGCAGCTTGGAGAGGGGAGGCCAAGAGACCCAGTACTTC.

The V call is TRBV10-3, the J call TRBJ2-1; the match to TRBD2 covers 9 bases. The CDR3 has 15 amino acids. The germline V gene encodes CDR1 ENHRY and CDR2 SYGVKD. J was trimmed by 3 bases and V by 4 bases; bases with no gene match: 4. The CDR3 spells CAISGKRGDYNEQFF. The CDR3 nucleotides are TGTGCCATCAGTGGCAAGCGGGGGGACTACAATGAGCAGTTCTTC.

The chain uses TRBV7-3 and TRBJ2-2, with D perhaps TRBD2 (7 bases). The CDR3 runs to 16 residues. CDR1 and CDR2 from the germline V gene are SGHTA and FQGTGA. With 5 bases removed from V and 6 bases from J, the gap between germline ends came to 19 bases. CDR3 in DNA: TGTGCCAGCAGCGCAGACGGGGGGCGAGTCGCCGGGGAGCTGTTTTTT. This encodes CASSADGGRVAGELFF.

CDR3 coding DNA: TGTGCCAGCTCACCGTCCGAGAGGGGGACCTACGAGCAGTACTTC. Translating it yields CASSPSERGTYEQYF. The chain couples TRBV18 to TRBJ2-7; a weak D match, TRBD1 (6 bases). This CDR3 is 15 amino acids long. Trimming cost V 3 bases and J 2 bases, with 14 bases left between them. Germline lookup yields CDR1 KGHSH and CDR2 LQKENI.

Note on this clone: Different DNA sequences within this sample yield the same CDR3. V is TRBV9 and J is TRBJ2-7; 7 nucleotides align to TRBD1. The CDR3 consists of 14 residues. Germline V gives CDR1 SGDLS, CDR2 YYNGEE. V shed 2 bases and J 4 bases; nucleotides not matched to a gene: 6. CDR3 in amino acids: CASSVWDSNYEQYF. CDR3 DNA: TGTGCCAGCAGCGTCTGGGACAGTAATTACGAGCAGTACTTC.

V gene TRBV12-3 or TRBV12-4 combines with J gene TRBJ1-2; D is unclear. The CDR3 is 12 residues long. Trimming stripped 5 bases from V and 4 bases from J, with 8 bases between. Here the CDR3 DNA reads TGTGCCAGCAGTCCCATCGGCTATGGCTACACCTTC. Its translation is CASSPIGYGYTF.

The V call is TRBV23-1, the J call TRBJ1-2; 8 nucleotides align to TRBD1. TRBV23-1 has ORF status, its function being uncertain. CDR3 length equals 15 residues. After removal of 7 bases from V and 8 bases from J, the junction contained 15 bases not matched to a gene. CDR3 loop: CASIRTGPLPRGYTF. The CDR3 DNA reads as TGCGCCAGCATTCGGACAGGGCCCCTACCGCGGGGCTACACCTTC.

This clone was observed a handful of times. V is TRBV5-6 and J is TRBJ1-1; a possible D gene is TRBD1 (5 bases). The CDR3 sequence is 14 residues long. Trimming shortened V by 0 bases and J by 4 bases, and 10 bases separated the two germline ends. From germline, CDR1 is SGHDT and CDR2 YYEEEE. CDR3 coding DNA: TGTGCCAGCAGCTTGGTTGGCAGGGTCACTGAAGCTTTCTTT. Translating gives CASSLVGRVTEAFF.

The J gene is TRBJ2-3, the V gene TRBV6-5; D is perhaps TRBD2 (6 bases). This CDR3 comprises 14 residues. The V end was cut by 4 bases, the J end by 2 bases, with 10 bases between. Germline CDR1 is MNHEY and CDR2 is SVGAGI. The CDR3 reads CASSSSGLTDTQYF. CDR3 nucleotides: TGTGCCAGCAGTTCGAGCGGGCTCACAGATACGCAGTATTTT.

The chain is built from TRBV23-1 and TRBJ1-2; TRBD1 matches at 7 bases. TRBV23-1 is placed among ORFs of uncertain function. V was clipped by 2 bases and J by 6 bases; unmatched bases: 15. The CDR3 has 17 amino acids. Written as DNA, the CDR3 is TGCGCCAGCAGTCAACCAAAACGACAGGGATTTAGGGATGGCTACACCTTC. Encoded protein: CASSQPKRQGFRDGYTF.

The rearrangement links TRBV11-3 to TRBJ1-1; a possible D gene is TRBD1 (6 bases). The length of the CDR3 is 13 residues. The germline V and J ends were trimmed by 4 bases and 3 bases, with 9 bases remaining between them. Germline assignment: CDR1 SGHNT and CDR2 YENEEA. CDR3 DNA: TGTGCCAGCAGCTCTTACAGGGACACTGAAGCTTTCTTT. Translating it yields CASSSYRDTEAFF.

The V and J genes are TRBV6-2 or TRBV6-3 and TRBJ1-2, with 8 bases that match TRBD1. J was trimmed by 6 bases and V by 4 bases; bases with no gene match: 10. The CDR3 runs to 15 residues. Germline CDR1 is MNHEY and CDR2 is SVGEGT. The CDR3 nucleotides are TGTGCCAGCAGTTCCCCGGACAGGGTTCATCATGGCTACACCTTC. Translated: CASSSPDRVHHGYTF.

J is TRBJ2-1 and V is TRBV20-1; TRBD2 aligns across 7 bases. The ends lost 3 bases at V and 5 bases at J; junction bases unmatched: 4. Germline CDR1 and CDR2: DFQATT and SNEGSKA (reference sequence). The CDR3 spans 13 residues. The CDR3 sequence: CSASSGLHNEQFF. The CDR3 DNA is TGCAGTGCTAGTAGCGGGCTGCACAATGAGCAGTTCTTC.